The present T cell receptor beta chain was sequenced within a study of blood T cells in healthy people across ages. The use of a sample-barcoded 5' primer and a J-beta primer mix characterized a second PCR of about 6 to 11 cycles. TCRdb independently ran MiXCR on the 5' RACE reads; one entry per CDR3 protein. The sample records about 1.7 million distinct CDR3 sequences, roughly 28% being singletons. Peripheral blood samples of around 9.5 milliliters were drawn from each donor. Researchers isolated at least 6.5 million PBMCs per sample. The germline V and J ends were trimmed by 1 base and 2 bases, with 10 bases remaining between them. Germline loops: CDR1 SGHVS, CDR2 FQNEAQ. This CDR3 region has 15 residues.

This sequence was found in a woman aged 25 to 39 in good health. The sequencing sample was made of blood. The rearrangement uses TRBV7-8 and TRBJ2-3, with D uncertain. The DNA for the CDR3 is TGTGCCAGCAGCTTAGAGGCCAGAACCACAGATACGCAGTATTTT. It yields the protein CASSLEARTTDTQYF.